What follows is one TCR beta chain and its context. The antigen is unknown. The data originate from a study of cytomegalovirus exposure and HLA in healthy donors. Overall study findings and caveats: It was taken for granted in presence/absence analyses that sequencing depth across donors was roughly uniform. Associated with cytomegalovirus, according to the listing, were 164 TCR beta chains.

Per germline, CDR1 MGHRA and CDR2 YSYEKL. The CDR3 loop spans 15 amino acids. Trimming took 1 base from V and 6 from J, leaving 12 bases between them. Amplification used 60 Vbeta primers and 13 Jbeta primers. As originally analysed: An analysis performed later counted around 86 million unique TCR beta chains (around 10 million of them shared). The repertoire was sequenced with immunoSEQ multiplex PCR; TCRdb's copy has only in-frame clones and lacks some. Clonal size and the V and J genes are those of that table, whereas D and trimming came from the DNA. Of some 130,000 clones in the sample, 60% to 85% are singletons; the top ten hold about 1.7%.

The chain combines TRBV4-1 with TRBJ2-2; D might be TRBD2 (6 bases). The clonotype was recovered from a female donor in good health and CMV-seropositive. The specimen was PBMCs. Here the CDR3 reads CASSQAGVSPGELFF. CDR3 coding DNA: TGCGCCAGCAGCCAAGCGGGGGTGAGCCCCGGGGAGCTGTTTTTT.